The text below deals with one T cell receptor (beta chain). Antigen specificity is unknown. This entry belongs to a study of graft-versus-host responses after intestinal transplantation. Across the whole study: Anti-thymocyte globulin induction, then tacrolimus and steroids for about 3 years, went to all recipients. Study results and limitations: Where graft-donor T cell macrochimerism was present, patients had high graft-versus-host to host-versus-graft clonal ratios in allografts.

Libraries were prepared by immunoSEQ multiplex PCR; TCRdb keeps only in-frame clonotypes and omits some of them. The table has about 47,000 clones, approximately 95% seen once; the top ten hold 0.23%. The germline V gene has CDR1 MNHEY and CDR2 SMNVEV (reference sequence). V was clipped by 4 bases and J by 6 bases; unmatched bases: 12. The CDR3 has 16 amino acids. This receptor was identified in a human donor who was the organ donor for an intestinal transplant. The sequences come from unstimulated CD8+ T cells sorted from spleen or lymph node cells, collected before transplant. The chain employs TRBV27 and TRBJ2-3; TRBD2 matches at 8 bases. The CDR3 spells CASSSIAGLGWDTQYF. The CDR3 DNA sequence: TGTGCCAGCAGTTCTATAGCGGGGCTAGGGTGGGATACGCAGTATTTT.